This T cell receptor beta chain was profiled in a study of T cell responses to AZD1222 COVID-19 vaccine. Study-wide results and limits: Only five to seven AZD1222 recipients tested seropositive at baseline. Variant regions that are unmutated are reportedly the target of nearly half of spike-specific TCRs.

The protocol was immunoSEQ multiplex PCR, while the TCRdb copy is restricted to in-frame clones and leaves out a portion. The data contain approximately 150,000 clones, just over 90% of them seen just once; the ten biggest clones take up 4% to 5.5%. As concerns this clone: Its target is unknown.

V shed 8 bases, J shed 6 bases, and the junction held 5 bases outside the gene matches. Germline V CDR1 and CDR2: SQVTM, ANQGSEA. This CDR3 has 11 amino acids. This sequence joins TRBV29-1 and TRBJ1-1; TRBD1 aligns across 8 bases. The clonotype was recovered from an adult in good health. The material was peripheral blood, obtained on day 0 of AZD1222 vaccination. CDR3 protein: CSPGQEAEAFF. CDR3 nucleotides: TGCAGCCCGGGACAGGAGGCTGAAGCTTTCTTT.